These T cell receptor beta chains were read from a single sample in a study of prognosis after radiotherapy for stage I lung cancer. Using its own MiXCR run on the multiplex PCR reads, TCRdb lists one record per CDR3 protein. The sample records around 60,000 distinct CDR3 sequences, around 27% being singletons. The input for sequencing was PBMCs, taken before or after stereotactic body radiation therapy (not recorded which). These receptors all stem from a donor aged 50 or older with non-small cell lung cancer. Each CDR3 is given with its conserved first and last residue. A D gene is named only where the DNA matches it firmly. For some rows the clone size is stated as once, few or many, or as a class when expanded; others skip it.

TRBJ2-2	TRBV9	many	.	CASSVAGWAPTGELFF	TGTGCCAGCAGCGTAGCAGGGTGGGCACCCACCGGGGAGCTGTTTTTT
TRBJ2-7	TRBV19	many	.	CASSIAQGPYEQYF	TGTGCCAGTAGTATAGCACAGGGTCCCTACGAGCAGTACTTC
TRBJ1-5	TRBV6-5	many	.	CASSYGVDSNQPQHF	TGTGCCAGCAGTTACGGCGTCGATAGCAATCAGCCCCAGCATTTT
TRBJ2-7	TRBV5-5	many	TRBD1	CASSMSGGYEQYF	TGTGCCAGCAGTATGTCAGGGGGCTACGAGCAGTACTTC
TRBJ1-5	TRBV19	many	.	CASSIGGSNQPQHF	TGTGCCAGTAGTATTGGGGGGAGTAATCAGCCCCAGCATTTT
TRBJ1-2	TRBV27	many	.	CASSSGGWEGYTF	TGTGCCAGCAGTTCTGGGGGCTGGGAGGGCTACACCTTC
TRBJ1-3	TRBV5-1	many	.	CASSFGSGSSGNTIYF	TGCGCCAGCAGCTTTGGTTCCGGATCCTCTGGAAACACCATATATTTT
TRBJ1-4	TRBV6-5	many	.	CASSYSRSEKLFF	TGTGCCAGCAGTTACTCGCGGAGTGAAAAACTGTTTTTT
TRBJ1-5	TRBV15	many	.	CATSSTTQGISQPQHF	TGTGCCACCAGCAGCACCACCCAGGGAATAAGTCAGCCCCAGCATTTT
TRBJ2-1	TRBV12-3/TRBV12-4	.	.	CASSPRSRGDEQFF	TGTGCCAGCAGTCCGCGTAGCCGCGGAGATGAGCAGTTCTTC
TRBJ1-1	TRBV15	many	.	CATSRGQDPEAFF	TGTGCCACCAGCAGGGGACAAGATCCTGAAGCTTTCTTT
TRBJ1-6	TRBV6-1	.	.	CASSEPATSSPIHF	TGTGCCAGCAGTGAACCGGCAACAAGCTCACCCATCCACTTT
TRBJ1-1	TRBV5-1	many	.	CASSFTGNTEAFF	TGCGCCAGCAGCTTTACAGGCAACACTGAAGCTTTCTTT
TRBJ2-3	TRBV6-2/TRBV6-3	.	.	CASTPVPGYTQYF	TGTGCCAGCACCCCCGTGCCGGGATATACGCAGTATTTT
TRBJ1-1	TRBV3-1	many	.	CASSSGVQRTEAFF	TGTGCCAGCAGCTCCGGGGTACAGAGGACTGAAGCTTTCTTT
TRBJ2-1	TRBV20-1	many	TRBD2	CSARDGSSGGLYYNEQFF	TGCAGTGCTAGAGATGGATCCAGCGGGGGGCTTTACTACAATGAGCAGTTCTTC
TRBJ1-5	TRBV28	many	TRBD1	CASIGTGGVQPQHF	TGTGCCAGCATAGGTACAGGGGGCGTTCAGCCCCAGCATTTT
TRBJ2-5	TRBV7-6	many	TRBD1	CASSRDRTRETQYF	TGTGCCAGCAGCCGGGACAGGACTCGGGAGACCCAGTACTTC
TRBJ1-5	TRBV19	many	TRBD1	CASSPQGQGGQPQHF	TGTGCCAGTAGTCCTCAAGGACAGGGGGGTCAGCCCCAGCATTTT
TRBJ1-2	TRBV28	many	TRBD1	CASSSGQGHYGYTF	TGTGCCAGCAGCTCCGGACAGGGTCACTATGGCTACACCTTC
TRBJ1-6	TRBV4-3	many	TRBD1	CASSQGRDSWSSPLHF	TGCGCCAGCAGCCAAGGGAGGGACAGTTGGTCTTCACCCCTCCACTTT
TRBJ2-2	TRBV5-1	many	.	CASSFNRRGSTGELFF	TGCGCCAGCAGCTTCAACAGGCGGGGTAGCACCGGGGAGCTGTTTTTT
TRBJ2-2	TRBV5-1	many	TRBD1	CASSSRTGNTGELFF	TGCGCCAGCAGCTCCCGGACAGGGAACACCGGGGAGCTGTTTTTT
TRBJ2-3	TRBV20-1	many	.	CSAREGTTSTDTQYF	TGCAGTGCTAGAGAGGGTACCACTAGCACAGATACGCAGTATTTT
TRBJ1-5	TRBV19	many	.	CASSTPGDSNQPQHF	TGTGCCAGTAGCACGCCGGGGGATAGCAATCAGCCCCAGCATTTT
TRBJ2-5	TRBV19	many	.	CASSEKLPQETQYF	TGTGCCAGTAGTGAAAAGCTTCCCCAAGAGACCCAGTACTTC
TRBJ1-4	TRBV9	many	.	CASSPSGVTNEKLFF	TGTGCCAGCAGCCCTTCAGGGGTAACTAATGAAAAACTGTTTTTT
TRBJ1-1	TRBV6-1	.	.	CASSLDNNTEAFF	TGTGCCAGCAGCTTGGATAATAACACTGAAGCTTTCTTT
TRBJ1-2	TRBV30	many	TRBD1	CAWSQGGAYGYTF	TGTGCCTGGAGTCAAGGGGGCGCTTATGGCTACACCTTC
TRBJ2-1	TRBV5-4	many	.	CASTPPSGNEQFF	TGTGCCAGCACCCCCCCGTCGGGAAATGAGCAGTTCTTC
TRBJ2-1	TRBV20-1	many	.	CSARGANNEQFF	TGCAGTGCTAGAGGCGCTAACAATGAGCAGTTCTTC
TRBJ2-3	TRBV20-1	many	TRBD2	CSARPTSGGGSTDTQYF	TGCAGTGCTAGACCCACGTCGGGGGGGGGTAGCACAGATACGCAGTATTTT
TRBJ2-3	TRBV5-6	.	.	CASSLAGDTQYF	TGTGCCAGCAGCTTGGCTGGCGATACGCAGTATTTT
TRBJ1-2	TRBV19	many	TRBD1	CASSIRTGDYGYTF	TGTGCCAGTAGTATCCGGACAGGGGACTATGGCTACACCTTC
TRBJ2-6	TRBV12-3/TRBV12-4	many	.	CASSLGQPGANVLTF	TGTGCCAGCAGTTTGGGGCAGCCTGGGGCCAACGTCCTGACTTTC
TRBJ1-6	TRBV28	.	.	CANSPPPGNNSPLHF	TGTGCCAACAGTCCCCCACCAGGGAATAATTCACCCCTCCACTTT
TRBJ1-2	TRBV5-1	many	TRBD1	CASSPGGAPSYGYTF	TGCGCCAGCAGCCCAGGGGGCGCCCCCTCCTATGGCTACACCTTC
TRBJ2-2	TRBV20-1	many	TRBD1	CSAPDQGANTGELFF	TGCAGTGCTCCCGACCAGGGGGCTAACACCGGGGAGCTGTTTTTT
TRBJ2-5	TRBV20-1	once	.	CSTKTGLTETQCF	TGCAGTACTAAAACGGGACTCACGGAGACCCAGTGCTTC
TRBJ2-2	TRBV2	.	.	CASHWDTGELFF	TGTGCCAGCCACTGGGACACCGGGGAGCTGTTTTTT
TRBJ2-3	TRBV30	many	.	CAWSVGGTDTQYF	TGTGCCTGGAGTGTGGGGGGAACAGATACGCAGTATTTT
TRBJ2-7	TRBV30	many	.	CAWSKRGLSSYEQYF	TGTGCCTGGAGCAAGAGGGGTCTCAGCTCCTACGAGCAGTACTTC
TRBJ2-1	TRBV7-6	many	TRBD2	CASSPSFGTSGGAYEQFF	TGTGCCAGCAGCCCAAGCTTTGGGACTAGCGGGGGGGCCTATGAGCAGTTCTTC
TRBJ2-5	TRBV5-1	many	.	CASSLEGRAETQYF	TGCGCCAGCAGCTTGGAAGGCAGAGCGGAGACCCAGTACTTC
TRBJ2-7	TRBV30	many	TRBD1	CAWSWTGGYEQYF	TGTGCCTGGAGCTGGACAGGGGGCTACGAGCAGTACTTC
TRBJ1-1	TRBV28	many	.	CASGSPGYYTEAFF	TGTGCCAGCGGTTCTCCGGGCTACTACACTGAAGCTTTCTTT
TRBJ2-7	TRBV6-1	.	.	CASREEIPLTHEQYF	TGTGCCAGCAGAGAAGAGATCCCCCTCACCCACGAGCAGTACTTC
TRBJ1-6	TRBV7-6	many	.	CASSLVENNSPLHF	TGTGCCAGCAGCTTAGTGGAAAATAATTCACCCCTCCACTTT
TRBJ1-1	TRBV6-2/TRBV6-3	.	.	CASSYQFGGTEAFF	TGTGCCAGCAGTTACCAATTTGGGGGGACTGAGGCTTTCTTT
TRBJ2-6	TRBV9	many	TRBD1	CASSSHPGTGGSGANVLTF	TGTGCCAGCAGCTCCCACCCCGGGACAGGGGGGTCTGGGGCCAACGTCCTGACTTTC
TRBJ2-7	TRBV25-1	.	.	CASSGSRLFSYEQYF	TGTGCCAGCAGTGGGTCTCGACTCTTCTCCTACGAGCAGTACTTC
TRBJ1-1	TRBV20-1	many	TRBD1	CSARPTGAHTEAFF	TGCAGTGCTAGGCCCACAGGGGCCCACACTGAAGCTTTCTTT
TRBJ1-2	TRBV5-5	many	.	CASSFFLGRQNYGYTF	TGTGCCAGCAGCTTTTTTTTGGGACGGCAAAACTATGGCTACACCTTC